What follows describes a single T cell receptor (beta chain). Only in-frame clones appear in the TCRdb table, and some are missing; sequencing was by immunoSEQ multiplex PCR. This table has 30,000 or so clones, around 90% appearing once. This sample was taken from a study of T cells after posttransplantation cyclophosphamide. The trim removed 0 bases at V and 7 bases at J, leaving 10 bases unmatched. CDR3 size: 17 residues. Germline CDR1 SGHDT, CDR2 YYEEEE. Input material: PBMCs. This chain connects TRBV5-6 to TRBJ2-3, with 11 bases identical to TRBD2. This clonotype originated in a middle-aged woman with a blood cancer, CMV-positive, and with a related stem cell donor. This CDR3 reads CASSLAASGGPRNTQYF. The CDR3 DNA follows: TGTGCCAGCAGCTTGGCTGCTAGCGGGGGGCCCCGGAATACGCAGTATTTT.